This TCR beta chain was identified in a study of molecular identifiers for immune sequencing clone quantification. TCRdb ran MiXCR on the PCR reads and lists one entry per CDR3 protein. The sample yields around 460,000 distinct CDR3 sequences, about 26% seen once. CDR1 is KGHSH, CDR2 LQKENI, per germline. V shed 3 bases and J shed 7 bases, with 13 bases lying between them. The CDR3 spans 14 residues. Sorted cell numbers of about 17,000 to 1,000,000, with 10%, 30% or 50% RNA, served as input for naive CD8 libraries. The sorting of naive CD8 T cells used the CD8+CD4-CCR7+CD45RA+ phenotype. A few counts support this clonotype.

What was sequenced was naive CD8+ T cells from blood, with Jurkat cell RNA spiked in. The subset here: FACS-sorted CD8+CD4-CCR7+CD45RA+ naive T cells. The gene calls are TRBV18 and TRBJ2-1; the D call may be TRBD1 or TRBD2 (5 bases each). The clonotype was recovered from a human donor in good health. Some libraries in this study had Jurkat cell RNA spiked in. The CDR3 protein is CASSPDYGANEQFF. In DNA, the CDR3 is TGTGCCAGCTCACCGGATTACGGGGCAAATGAGCAGTTCTTC.